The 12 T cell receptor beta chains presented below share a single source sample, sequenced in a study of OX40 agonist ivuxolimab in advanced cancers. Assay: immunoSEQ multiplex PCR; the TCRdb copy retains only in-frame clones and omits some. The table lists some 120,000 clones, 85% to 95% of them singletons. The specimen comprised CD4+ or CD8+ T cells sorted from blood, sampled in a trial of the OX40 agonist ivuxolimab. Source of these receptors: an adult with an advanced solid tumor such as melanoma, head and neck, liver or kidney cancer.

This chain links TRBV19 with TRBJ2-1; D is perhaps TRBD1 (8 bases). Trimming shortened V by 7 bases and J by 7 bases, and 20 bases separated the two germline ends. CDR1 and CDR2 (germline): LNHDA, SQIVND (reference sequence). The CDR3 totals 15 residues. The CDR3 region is CASIDRGGGRNEQFF. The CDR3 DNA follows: TGTGCCAGTATCGACAGGGGAGGCGGGAGAAATGAGCAGTTCTTC.

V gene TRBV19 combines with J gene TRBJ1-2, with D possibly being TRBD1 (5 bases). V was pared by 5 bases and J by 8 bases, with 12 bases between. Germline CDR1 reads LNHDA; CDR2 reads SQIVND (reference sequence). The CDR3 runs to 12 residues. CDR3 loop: CASSYPGHGYTF. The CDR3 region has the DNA TGTGCCAGTAGTTATCCGGGGCACGGCTACACCTTC. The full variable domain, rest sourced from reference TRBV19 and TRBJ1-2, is DGGITQSPKYLFRKEGQNVTLSCEQNLNHDAMYWYRQDPGQGLRLIYYSQIVNDFQKGDIAEGYSVSREKKESFPLTVTSAQKNPTAFYLCASSYPGHGYTFGSGTRLTVV.

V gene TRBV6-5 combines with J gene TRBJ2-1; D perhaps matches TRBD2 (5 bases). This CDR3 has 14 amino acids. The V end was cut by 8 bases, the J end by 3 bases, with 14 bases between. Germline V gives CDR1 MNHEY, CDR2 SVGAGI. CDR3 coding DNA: TGTGCCAGCCCAAAGCGGAATCTCTACAATGAGCAGTTCTTC. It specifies CASPKRNLYNEQFF.

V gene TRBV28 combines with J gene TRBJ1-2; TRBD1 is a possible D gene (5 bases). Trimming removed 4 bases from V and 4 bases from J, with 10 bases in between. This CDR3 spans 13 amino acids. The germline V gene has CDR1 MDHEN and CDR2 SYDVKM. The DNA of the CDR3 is TGTGCCAGCAGTTCGGGACCGCTCTATGGCTACACCTTC. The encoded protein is CASSSGPLYGYTF.

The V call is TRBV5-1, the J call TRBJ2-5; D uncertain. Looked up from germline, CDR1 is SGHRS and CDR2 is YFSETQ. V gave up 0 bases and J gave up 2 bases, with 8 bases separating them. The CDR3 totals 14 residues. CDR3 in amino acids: CASSLGLLQETQYF. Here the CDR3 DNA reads TGCGCCAGCAGCTTGGGACTTTTACAAGAGACCCAGTACTTC.

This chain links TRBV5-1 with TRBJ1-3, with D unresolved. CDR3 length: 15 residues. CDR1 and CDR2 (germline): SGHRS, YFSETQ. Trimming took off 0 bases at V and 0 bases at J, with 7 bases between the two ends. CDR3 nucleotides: TGCGCCAGCAGCTTGGCAGCGGACTCTGGAAACACCATATATTTT. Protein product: CASSLAADSGNTIYF.

The CDR3 DNA is TGTGCCAGTAGTTCAGGGAGCTCTGGGGCCAACGTCCTGACTTTC. This gives the protein CASSSGSSGANVLTF. This chain connects TRBV19 to TRBJ2-6; D possibly uses TRBD1 or TRBD2 (5 bases each). Trimming stripped 5 bases from V and 0 bases from J, with 8 bases between. CDR3 length equals 15 residues. Looked up from germline, CDR1 is LNHDA and CDR2 is SQIVND (reference sequence).

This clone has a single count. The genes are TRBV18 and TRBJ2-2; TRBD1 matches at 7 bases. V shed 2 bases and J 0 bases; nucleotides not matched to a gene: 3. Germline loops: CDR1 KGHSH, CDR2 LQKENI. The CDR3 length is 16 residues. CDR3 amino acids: CASSPDRAANTGELFF. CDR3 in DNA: TGTGCCAGCTCACCAGACAGGGCCGCGAACACCGGGGAGCTGTTTTTT. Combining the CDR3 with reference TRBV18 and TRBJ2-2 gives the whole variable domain NAGVMQNPRHLVRRRGQEARLRCSPMKGHSHVYWYRQLPEEGLKFMVYLQKENIIDESGMPKERFSAEFPKEGPSILRIQQVVRGDSAAYFCASSPDRAANTGELFFGEGSRLTVL.

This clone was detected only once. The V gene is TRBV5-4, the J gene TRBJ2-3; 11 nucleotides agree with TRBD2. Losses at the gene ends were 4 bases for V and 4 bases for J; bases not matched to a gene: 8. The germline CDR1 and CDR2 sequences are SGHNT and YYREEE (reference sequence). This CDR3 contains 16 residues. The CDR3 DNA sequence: TGTGCCAGCAGCACACTACTAGCGGGAGTATCAGATACGCAGTATTTT. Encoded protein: CASSTLLAGVSDTQYF.

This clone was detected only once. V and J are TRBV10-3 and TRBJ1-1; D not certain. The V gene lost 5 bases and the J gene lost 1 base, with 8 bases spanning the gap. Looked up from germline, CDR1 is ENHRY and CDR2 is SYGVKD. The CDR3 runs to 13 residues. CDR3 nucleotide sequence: TGTGCCATCAGTTCTAGGGAGAACACTGAAGCTTTCTTT. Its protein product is CAISSRENTEAFF.

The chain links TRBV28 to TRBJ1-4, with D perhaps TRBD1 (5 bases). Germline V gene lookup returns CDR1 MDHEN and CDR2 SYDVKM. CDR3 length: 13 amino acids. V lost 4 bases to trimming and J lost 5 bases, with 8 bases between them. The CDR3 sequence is CASSSHRNEKLFF. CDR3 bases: TGTGCCAGCAGTTCCCACAGGAATGAAAAACTGTTTTTT.

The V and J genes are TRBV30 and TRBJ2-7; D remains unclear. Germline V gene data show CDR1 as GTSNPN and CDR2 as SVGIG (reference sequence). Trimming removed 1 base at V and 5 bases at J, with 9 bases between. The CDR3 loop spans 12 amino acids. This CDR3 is CAWSGWPDEQYF. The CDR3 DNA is TGTGCCTGGAGTGGGTGGCCGGACGAGCAGTACTTC.